Below, 26 T cell receptor beta chains from the same sample are listed, as sequenced in a study of blood T cell repertoires in COVID-19. Clones were read by immunoSEQ multiplex PCR, and TCRdb kept only the in-frame ones, dropping some. The sample shows about 120,000 clones, 90% of them seen only once. Sequencing input: peripheral blood. The source of these receptors is a human donor with active COVID-19. The donor label of this sample is uncertain.

V is TRBV3-1 (or the pseudogene TRBV3-2) and J is TRBJ2-3; 11 bases are shared with TRBD2. This CDR3 is built from 19 residues. Looked up from germline, CDR1 is LGHDT and CDR2 is YNNKEL (reference sequence). V gave up 7 bases and J gave up 1 base; unmatched junction bases: 16. CDR3 bases: TGTGCCAGCACCCCGGGCAATCTAGCGGGGGGCCAGGGCACAGATACGCAGTATTTT. Translation gives CASTPGNLAGGQGTDTQYF.

The chain employs TRBV2 and TRBJ1-3; D might be TRBD1 (5 bases). With 8 bases removed from V and 0 bases from J, the gap between germline ends came to 11 bases. The CDR3 is 14 amino acids. Germline lookup yields CDR1 SNHLY and CDR2 FYNNEI. The CDR3 is CASGGRFSGNTIYF. The CDR3, as DNA: TGTGCCAGCGGGGGGAGGTTCTCTGGAAACACCATATATTTT.

The chain joins TRBV18 to TRBJ1-1; 7 nucleotides match TRBD1. V lost 3 bases and J lost 1; bases outside the gene matches: 17. This CDR3 region has 19 residues. CDR1 and CDR2 (germline): KGHSH, LQKENI. The DNA of the CDR3 is TGTGCCAGCTCACCCACCCGTCTCCAGGGGGGCAGGGGGAACACTGAAGCTTTCTTT. This translates into CASSPTRLQGGRGNTEAFF.

The chain is built from TRBV19 and TRBJ1-5, with D unclear. The CDR3 is made up of 12 amino acids. V was clipped by 1 base and J by 4 bases, with 2 bases between them. The V gene's germline CDR1 is LNHDA and CDR2 SQIVND (reference sequence). CDR3 DNA: TGTGCCAGTAGTATAGCAAATCAGCCCCAGCATTTT. Amino acids: CASSIANQPQHF.

The V and J genes are TRBV4-3 and TRBJ1-2; D may be TRBD1 (5 bases). Germline values: CDR1 LGHNA, CDR2 YSLEER. The ends were cut back, 0 bases at V and 5 bases at J, with 10 bases in the middle. The CDR3 covers 14 residues. The CDR3 sequence is CASSQDLKGYGYTF. As DNA, the CDR3 is TGCGCCAGCAGCCAAGATCTTAAGGGGTATGGCTACACCTTC.

The J gene is TRBJ1-2, the V gene TRBV7-2; the D is unclear. The V gene lost 0 bases and the J gene lost 4 bases, with 12 bases spanning the gap. Germline CDR1 reads SGHTA; CDR2 reads FQGNSA. The CDR3 extends over 15 amino acids. CDR3 sequence reads: CASSLASYSRYGYTF. The CDR3 DNA follows: TGTGCCAGCAGCTTAGCTTCGTACAGTCGCTATGGCTACACCTTC.

The J gene is TRBJ2-3, the V gene TRBV5-1; 8 bases agree with TRBD2. The CDR3 extends over 16 amino acids. V was clipped by 0 bases and J by 2 bases; unmatched bases: 5. Germline assignment: CDR1 SGHRS and CDR2 YFSETQ. Written as DNA, the CDR3 is TGCGCCAGCAGCTTGGCCGGGAGGGGTGACACAGATACGCAGTATTTT. Its protein product is CASSLAGRGDTDTQYF.

This sequence joins TRBV2 and TRBJ2-2; 10 bases agree with TRBD2. The V and J ends lost 3 bases and 4 bases, in that order; junction bases with no gene match: 2. CDR3 size: 15 residues. The germline V gene encodes CDR1 SNHLY and CDR2 FYNNEI. This CDR3 reads CASSELAGVTGELFF. The CDR3 DNA reads TGTGCCAGCAGTGAGCTAGCGGGGGTCACCGGGGAGCTGTTTTTT. The full variable domain, its missing parts supplied by reference TRBV2 and TRBJ2-2, is EPEVTQTPSHQVTQMGQEVILRCVPISNHLYFYWYRQILGQKVEFLVSFYNNEISEKSEIFDDQFSVERPDGSNFTLKIRSTKLEDSAMYFCASSELAGVTGELFFGEGSRLTVL.

This clone has just one count. The V and J genes are TRBV7-3 and TRBJ1-5, with D perhaps TRBD1 (5 bases). Between the trimmed V and J ends, which lost 2 bases and 7 bases, there was a span of 12 bases. Germline lookup yields CDR1 SGHTA and CDR2 FQGTGA. CDR3 length equals 14 residues. As DNA, the CDR3 is TGTGCCAGCAGCTTACAGGGTTGGAAACAGCCCCAGCATTTT. It yields the protein CASSLQGWKQPQHF.

The rearrangement links TRBV30 to TRBJ1-5; TRBD1 is a possible D gene (6 bases). Per the germline V gene, CDR1 is GTSNPN and CDR2 is SVGIG (reference sequence). The CDR3 extends over 12 amino acids. Trimming removed 3 bases from V and 6 bases from J, with 9 bases in between. As DNA, the CDR3 is TGTGCCTGGAGCGGACAGAGTCAGCCCCAGCATTTT. The encoded protein is CAWSGQSQPQHF.

This clone was detected only once. The rearrangement joins TRBV27 to TRBJ1-6, with D unresolved. The V and J ends lost 9 bases and 7 bases respectively, with 25 bases between them. The CDR3 contains 17 residues. Germline CDR1 is MNHEY and CDR2 is SMNVEV (reference sequence). CDR3 in DNA: TGTGCCAGGAATGATGGACTGAGCCCTTTGGGGAATTCACCCCTCCACTTT. Translation: CARNDGLSPLGNSPLHF.

This chain links TRBV18 with TRBJ2-5, with 8 nucleotides matching TRBD1. The CDR3 runs to 17 residues. Germline CDR1 reads KGHSH; CDR2 reads LQKENI. Germline trimming cut 3 bases from V and 0 bases from J; bases unmatched to any gene: 9. CDR3 sequence reads: CASSPAGTGLYQETQYF. CDR3 bases: TGTGCCAGCTCACCCGCCGGGACAGGACTTTACCAAGAGACCCAGTACTTC.

J is TRBJ1-4 and V is TRBV9, with TRBD1 identical over 7 bases. The V gene's germline CDR1 is SGDLS and CDR2 YYNGEE. V shed 4 bases and J 2 bases; nucleotides not matched to a gene: 8. CDR3 size: 16 residues. The CDR3 region is CASSPIDRDTNEKLFF. DNA for the CDR3: TGTGCCAGCAGCCCCATCGACAGGGATACTAATGAAAAACTGTTTTTT.

There are a few counts of this clone. The J gene is TRBJ2-1, the V gene TRBV5-1; 12 bases line up with TRBD2. V shed 3 bases, J shed 5 bases, and the junction held 9 bases outside the gene matches. The CDR3 length is 17 residues. Germline-derived CDR1 and CDR2 are SGHRS and YFSETQ. Here the CDR3 reads CASSSLAGGPLDNEQFF. In DNA, the CDR3 is TGCGCCAGCAGCTCTCTAGCGGGGGGGCCTTTGGACAATGAGCAGTTCTTC.

The J gene is TRBJ1-6, the V gene TRBV10-3, with 8 bases lining up with TRBD1. This CDR3 region has 14 residues. Unmatched junction bases numbered 8, after V lost 6 bases and J lost 10 bases. Germline V gives CDR1 ENHRY, CDR2 SYGVKD. In DNA form, the CDR3 reads TGTGCCATCAGGGGACAGGCGCGGTTATCACCCCTCCACTTT. Translating gives CAIRGQARLSPLHF.

This chain links TRBV6-6 with TRBJ2-1; 7 nucleotides align to TRBD1. V lost 5 bases to trimming and J lost 15 bases; unmatched junction nucleotides: 10. The germline gives CDR1 MNHNY, CDR2 SVGAGI (reference sequence). This CDR3 has 12 amino acids. In nucleotides, the CDR3 is TGTGCCAGCAGTCTCAAGGGACAGAGGTGGTTCTTC. Translation: CASSLKGQRWFF.

This clone has only one observation. The rearrangement uses TRBV4-3 and TRBJ2-7, with 9 bases matching TRBD2. The ends lost 2 bases at V and 7 bases at J; junction bases unmatched: 12. This CDR3 is built from 16 residues. From germline, CDR1 is LGHNA and CDR2 YSLEER. The CDR3 sequence is CASSQLQGTSRREQYF. CDR3 nucleotides: TGCGCCAGCAGCCAACTTCAAGGGACTAGCCGTCGGGAGCAGTACTTC.

The chain carries TRBV9 and TRBJ1-1, with D possibly matching TRBD1 (6 bases). Germline V gives CDR1 SGDLS, CDR2 YYNGEE. The CDR3 has 15 residues. Trimming pared 2 bases from V and 2 bases from J, leaving 13 bases between. The CDR3 region has the DNA TGTGCCAGCAGCGTTACGGGACACCGAAACACTGAAGCTTTCTTT. It translates to CASSVTGHRNTEAFF.

This sequence joins TRBV12-3 or TRBV12-4 and TRBJ1-5; D is undetermined. Between the trimmed V and J ends, which lost 4 bases and 8 bases, there was a span of 12 bases. The CDR3 has 13 residues. CDR3 amino acids: CASSWTVREPQHF. The DNA for the CDR3 is TGTGCCAGCAGTTGGACTGTTCGGGAGCCCCAGCATTTT.

The rearrangement uses TRBV4-2 and TRBJ2-1; a possible D gene is TRBD1 (6 bases). Per the germline V gene, CDR1 is LGHNA and CDR2 is YNFKEQ. V gave up 0 bases and J gave up 7 bases, with 19 bases separating them. The CDR3 loop spans 17 amino acids. The CDR3 is CASSQDAFPTGTNEQFF. CDR3 bases: TGTGCCAGCAGCCAAGACGCGTTTCCTACAGGGACAAATGAGCAGTTCTTC.

The V gene is TRBV7-2, the J gene TRBJ1-1; D is ambiguous. Germline CDR1 and CDR2: SGHTA and FQGNSA. The CDR3 extends over 14 amino acids. V was trimmed by 7 bases and J by 6 bases, leaving 18 bases between them. The CDR3 DNA sequence: TGTGCCAGCACGCTGACACCCGCCGGGGCTGAAGCTTTCTTT. Translating it yields CASTLTPAGAEAFF.

The V gene is TRBV2, the J gene TRBJ2-7, with 8 bases fitting TRBD1. The V gene's germline CDR1 is SNHLY and CDR2 FYNNEI. There are 16 residues in the CDR3. With V trimmed by 4 bases and J by 5 bases, 13 bases remained unmatched. CDR3 protein: CASSGALGQGAHEQYF. In nucleotides, the CDR3 is TGTGCCAGCAGTGGGGCTTTAGGACAGGGAGCCCACGAGCAGTACTTC. The whole variable domain, remainder taken from reference TRBV2 and TRBJ2-7, is EPEVTQTPSHQVTQMGQEVILRCVPISNHLYFYWYRQILGQKVEFLVSFYNNEISEKSEIFDDQFSVERPDGSNFTLKIRSTKLEDSAMYFCASSGALGQGAHEQYFGPGTRLTVT.

This clone was counted a single time. In DNA, the CDR3 is TGCAGCGTTGAAGGAGGGCAGTTGGGCACAGATACGCAGTATTTT. As protein: CSVEGGQLGTDTQYF. The rearrangement uses TRBV29-1 and TRBJ2-3, with D perhaps TRBD2 (5 bases). The germline gives CDR1 SQVTM, CDR2 ANQGSEA. The CDR3 length is 15 residues. The ends were cut back, 1 base at V and 1 base at J, with 12 bases in the middle.

In DNA, the CDR3 is TGTGCCAGTAGTATCATCAACAGTAGCAATCAGCCCCAGCATTTT. This encodes CASSIINSSNQPQHF. V usage is TRBV19 and J usage is TRBJ1-5, with D unclear. The V end lost 3 bases, the J end lost 0 bases, and 9 bases lay between the germline ends. Germline CDR1 LNHDA, CDR2 SQIVND (reference sequence). This CDR3 comprises 15 residues.

The chain has TRBV19 and TRBJ1-4; D may be TRBD1 (6 bases). Trimming removed 6 bases from V and 2 bases from J, with 25 bases in between. The CDR3 totals 19 residues. Germline CDR1 and CDR2: LNHDA and SQIVND (reference sequence). The chain's CDR3 is CASRNPGGGRLYTNEKLFF. For the CDR3, the DNA is TGTGCCAGTAGGAACCCTGGCGGGGGGCGCCTGTACACTAATGAAAAACTGTTTTTT.

The genes are TRBV4-1 and TRBJ2-7, with 7 bases lining up with TRBD2. Germline V gene lookup returns CDR1 MGHRA and CDR2 YSYEKL. V gave up 4 bases and J gave up 6 bases; unmatched junction bases: 12. There are 15 residues in the CDR3. CDR3 sequence: CASSLSGRLVSEQYF. DNA of the CDR3: TGCGCCAGCAGCCTATCCGGGAGGCTGGTTAGCGAGCAGTACTTC.